Presented here are 8 T cell receptor beta chains from one specimen sequenced in a study of cytomegalovirus exposure and HLA in healthy donors. It was with 60 Vbeta and 13 Jbeta primers that the PCR ran. TCRdb's table, derived via immunoSEQ multiplex PCR, lists solely in-frame clones and lacks some. The data contain around 150,000 clones, over 60% of them singletons. The material sequenced was PBMCs. The receptors come from a man aged 50 to 60 in good health and CMV-seropositive.

The V and J genes are TRBV11-2 and TRBJ1-2, with 9 nucleotides matching TRBD1. CDR1 SGHAT and CDR2 FQNNGV come from the germline V gene. With 7 bases clipped from V and 5 bases from J, the junction kept 8 bases outside the gene matches. This CDR3 comprises 14 residues. In nucleotides, the CDR3 is TGTGCCAGCACCTCAACAGGGGGCGGTTATGGCTACACCTTC. It is translated as CASTSTGGGYGYTF.

This chain connects TRBV29-1 to TRBJ2-7, with a possible D match to TRBD2 (5 bases). CDR3 length: 11 residues. Trimming shortened V by 7 bases and J by 6 bases, and 13 bases separated the two germline ends. Germline assignment: CDR1 SQVTM and CDR2 ANQGSEA. CDR3 protein: CSALTDFEQYF. CDR3 coding DNA: TGCAGCGCCTTGACGGACTTCGAGCAGTACTTC.

This clone showed up just a few times. The V call is TRBV19, the J call TRBJ1-5, with D maybe TRBD1 (6 bases). This CDR3 is 18 amino acids long. Trimming shortened V by 3 bases and J by 2 bases, and 20 bases separated the two germline ends. Germline loops: CDR1 LNHDA, CDR2 SQIVND (reference sequence). The CDR3 nucleotides read TGTGCCAGTAGTATCGGTTCTGGGTCCAGGGGAGGCAATCAGCCCCAGCATTTT. Its protein product is CASSIGSGSRGGNQPQHF. The whole variable domain, filled in from reference TRBV19 and TRBJ1-5, reads DGGITQSPKYLFRKEGQNVTLSCEQNLNHDAMYWYRQDPGQGLRLIYYSQIVNDFQKGDIAEGYSVSREKKESFPLTVTSAQKNPTAFYLCASSIGSGSRGGNQPQHFGDGTRLSIL.

This chain uses TRBV27 with TRBJ2-3, with D unresolved. V lost 10 bases and J lost 0, with 8 bases in between. Germline V CDR1 and CDR2: MNHEY, SMNVEV (reference sequence). This CDR3 has 12 residues. CDR3 DNA sequence: TGTGCCACCGCGAAGAGCACAGATACGCAGTATTTT. This translates into CATAKSTDTQYF.

The chain couples TRBV27 to TRBJ1-2; 10 positions agree with TRBD1. The CDR3 contains 14 residues. Losses at the gene ends were 5 bases for V and 8 bases for J; bases not matched to a gene: 8. Germline V gives CDR1 MNHEY, CDR2 SMNVEV (reference sequence). The CDR3 DNA reads TGTGCCAGCAGTCTGGGACAGGGGTTACGCGGCTACACCTTC. This sequence encodes CASSLGQGLRGYTF.

The chain joins TRBV10-2 to TRBJ2-3; D is possibly TRBD2 (6 bases). The CDR3 is 15 residues long. V was cut by 1 base and J by 1 base, with 9 bases left in between. Germline V gives CDR1 WSHSY, CDR2 SAAADI. The CDR3 DNA reads TGCGCCAGCAGTGAGTACGGCGGGGGCACAGATACGCAGTATTTT. It codes for CASSEYGGGTDTQYF.

This chain uses TRBV18 with TRBJ1-1, with D perhaps matching TRBD1 (6 bases). Germline V CDR1 and CDR2: KGHSH, LQKENI. The CDR3 is 13 residues long. V was clipped by 6 bases and J by 1 base, with 9 bases between them. In DNA form, the CDR3 reads TGTGCCAGCTCGGAAGGGGGGAACACTGAAGCTTTCTTT. This codes for CASSEGGNTEAFF.

This clone was picked up a small number of times. The chain links TRBV7-2 to TRBJ2-3, with TRBD1 as a possible D gene (6 bases). In germline, CDR1 is SGHTA, CDR2 FQGNSA. This CDR3 contains 14 residues. Trimming removed 1 base at V and 2 bases at J, with 7 bases between. The CDR3 DNA follows: TGTGCCAGCAGCTTAGGGGGGCCCACAGATACGCAGTATTTT. As protein: CASSLGGPTDTQYF.